The count of the clone carrying this T cell receptor (beta chain) is one. Clones were read by immunoSEQ multiplex PCR, and TCRdb kept only the in-frame ones, dropping some. The repertoire holds approximately 340,000 clones, with 85% as singletons. The source of the sample is a study of Ad26.COV2.S vaccination and SARS-CoV-2 variants. The treatment denotes: some 20 received Ad26.COV2.S at low or high dose, single or two shots; roughly five received placebo; per-sample allocation not given. Vaccine and placebo recipients were sampled on day 63 after the first injection. This person who donated was an adult of 18-55 years in Boston. V lost 2 bases, J lost 11 bases, and 12 bases lay in between. Germline V gene data show CDR1 as ENHRY and CDR2 as SYGVKD. This CDR3 is 12 amino acids long.

The J gene is TRBJ1-1, the V gene TRBV10-3; a possible D gene is TRBD1 (6 bases). The sequences come from peripheral blood, collected in a trial of Ad26.COV2.S vaccine versus placebo. The clonotype was recovered from a person aged 18-60 years who received the Ad26.COV2.S COVID-19 vaccine or a placebo. CDR3 residues: CAISETGTEAFF. The CDR3 DNA reads as TGTGCCATCAGTGAGACAGGGACGGAGGCTTTCTTT.